Presented here are 8 T cell receptor beta chains from one specimen sequenced in a study of blood T cells in healthy people across ages. It was with a sample-barcoded 5' primer and a J-beta primer mix that a second PCR of roughly 6 to 12 cycles was run. MiXCR was run by TCRdb on the 5' RACE reads, yielding one entry per CDR3 protein. The table shows some 890,000 distinct CDR3 sequences, with almost 30% occurring only once. This sample also belongs to another study, concerning T cells of mothers and their children.

The specimen was blood. The receptors shown here come from a woman aged 40-49 years in good health.

There are a few counts of this clonotype. The CDR3 DNA follows: TGTGCCAGCAGTTCTACCCGGAAGACTAGCGGTTACCTCTACGAGCAGTACTTC. Protein: CASSSTRKTSGYLYEQYF. The rearrangement links TRBV12-3 or TRBV12-4 to TRBJ2-7; 9 nucleotides align to TRBD2. With 4 bases clipped from V and 3 bases from J, the junction kept 16 bases outside the gene matches. This CDR3 region has 18 residues.

This clonotype was found a few times. The chain couples TRBV20-1 to TRBJ1-1; 7 nucleotides agree with TRBD1. The CDR3 consists of 18 residues. Looked up from germline, CDR1 is DFQATT and CDR2 is SNEGSKA (reference sequence). Trimming at V came to 0 bases and at J to 0 bases, leaving 13 bases not matched to a gene. The CDR3 nucleotides read TGCAGTGCTAGAGATGGTATCCCAGGGGGGAGTTTGAACACTGAAGCTTTCTTT. Its translation: CSARDGIPGGSLNTEAFF.

The chain employs TRBV12-3 or TRBV12-4 and TRBJ2-6; D might be TRBD1 or TRBD2, each matching 5 bases. V was trimmed by 7 bases and J by 0 bases, leaving 10 bases between them. There are 15 residues in the CDR3. CDR3 bases: TGTGCCAGCATCCGGGGCCGCTCTGGGGCCAACGTCCTGACTTTC. It yields the protein CASIRGRSGANVLTF.

There are many counts of this clonotype. This sequence joins TRBV5-1 and TRBJ1-1; 11 nucleotides agree with TRBD1. This CDR3 spans 18 amino acids. V was pared by 0 bases and J by 0 bases, with 7 bases of the junction left unmatched. CDR1 SGHRS and CDR2 YFSETQ come from the germline V gene. CDR3 sequence: CASSLAIRTGGVNTEAFF. DNA for the CDR3: TGCGCCAGCAGCTTGGCCATTAGGACAGGGGGCGTGAACACTGAAGCTTTCTTT.

CDR3 bases: TGTGCCAGCAGTTCTGGGGACGGCCAGAGCTATGGCTACACCTTC. Its translation: CASSSGDGQSYGYTF. J is TRBJ1-2 and V is TRBV28, with TRBD1 as a possible D gene (5 bases). Per the germline V gene, CDR1 is MDHEN and CDR2 is SYDVKM. The CDR3 loop spans 15 amino acids. With 4 bases removed from V and 4 bases from J, the gap between germline ends came to 16 bases.

This clonotype was seen many times. In DNA, the CDR3 is TGTGCCAGCGGGACAGGGACTGACGAGCAGTACTTC. This translates into CASGTGTDEQYF. This chain connects TRBV7-3 to TRBJ2-7; 9 nucleotides line up with TRBD1. V was clipped by 8 bases and J by 5 bases; unmatched bases: 4. Germline-derived CDR1 and CDR2 are SGHTA and FQGTGA. The CDR3 spans 12 residues.

This clonotype occurred a few times. The chain recombines TRBV9 with TRBJ1-2; D uncertain. Germline CDR1 is SGDLS and CDR2 is YYNGEE. The CDR3 length is 13 residues. Trimming removed 2 bases from V and 5 bases from J, with 10 bases in between. The CDR3 sequence: CASSVPSRYGYTF. The CDR3 DNA reads TGTGCCAGCAGCGTGCCGTCGAGGTATGGCTACACCTTC.

The rearrangement links TRBV6-1 to TRBJ2-3, with 8 positions matching TRBD2. The CDR3 covers 16 residues. J lost 2 bases, V lost 2 bases, and 6 bases had no gene match. Germline loops: CDR1 MNHNS, CDR2 SASEGT. The CDR3 loop is CASSEWRGAYTDTQYF. In DNA form, the CDR3 reads TGTGCCAGCAGTGAATGGCGGGGGGCGTACACAGATACGCAGTATTTT.